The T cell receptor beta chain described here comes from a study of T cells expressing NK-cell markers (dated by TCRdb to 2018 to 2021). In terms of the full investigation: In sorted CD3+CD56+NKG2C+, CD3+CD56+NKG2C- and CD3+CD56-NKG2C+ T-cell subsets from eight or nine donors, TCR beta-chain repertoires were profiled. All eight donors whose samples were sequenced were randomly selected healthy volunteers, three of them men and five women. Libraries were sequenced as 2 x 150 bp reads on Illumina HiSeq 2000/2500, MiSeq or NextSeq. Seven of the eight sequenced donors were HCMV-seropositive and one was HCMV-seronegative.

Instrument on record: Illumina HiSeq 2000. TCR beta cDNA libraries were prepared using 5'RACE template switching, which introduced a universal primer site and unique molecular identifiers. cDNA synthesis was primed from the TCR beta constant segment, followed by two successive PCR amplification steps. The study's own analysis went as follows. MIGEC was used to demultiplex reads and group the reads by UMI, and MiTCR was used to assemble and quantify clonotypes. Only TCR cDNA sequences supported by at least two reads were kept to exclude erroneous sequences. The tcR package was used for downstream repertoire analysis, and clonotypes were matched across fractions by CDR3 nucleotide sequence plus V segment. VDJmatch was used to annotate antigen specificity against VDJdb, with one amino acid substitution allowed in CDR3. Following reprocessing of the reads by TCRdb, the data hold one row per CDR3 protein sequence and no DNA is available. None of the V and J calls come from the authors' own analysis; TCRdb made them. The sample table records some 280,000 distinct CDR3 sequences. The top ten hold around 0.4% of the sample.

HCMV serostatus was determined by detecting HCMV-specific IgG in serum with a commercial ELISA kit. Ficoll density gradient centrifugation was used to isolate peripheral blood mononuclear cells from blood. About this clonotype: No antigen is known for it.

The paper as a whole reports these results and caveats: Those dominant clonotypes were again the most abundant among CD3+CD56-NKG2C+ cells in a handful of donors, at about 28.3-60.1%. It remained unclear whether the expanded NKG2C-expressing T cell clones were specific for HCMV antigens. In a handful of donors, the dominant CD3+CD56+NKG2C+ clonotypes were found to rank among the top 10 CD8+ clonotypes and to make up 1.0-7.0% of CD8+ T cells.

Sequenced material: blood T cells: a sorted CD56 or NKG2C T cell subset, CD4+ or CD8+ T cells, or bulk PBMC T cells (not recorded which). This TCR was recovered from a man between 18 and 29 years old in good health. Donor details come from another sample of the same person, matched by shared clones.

The CDR3 region reads CASGQGYNSPLHF. The sequence links TRBV6-1 to TRBJ1-6; TCRdb calls TRBD1, which cannot be checked without DNA. The germline V gene supplies CDR1 MNHNS and CDR2 SASEGT. From the cysteine through the phenylalanine, the CDR3 covers 13 amino acids. The DNA is not on file.